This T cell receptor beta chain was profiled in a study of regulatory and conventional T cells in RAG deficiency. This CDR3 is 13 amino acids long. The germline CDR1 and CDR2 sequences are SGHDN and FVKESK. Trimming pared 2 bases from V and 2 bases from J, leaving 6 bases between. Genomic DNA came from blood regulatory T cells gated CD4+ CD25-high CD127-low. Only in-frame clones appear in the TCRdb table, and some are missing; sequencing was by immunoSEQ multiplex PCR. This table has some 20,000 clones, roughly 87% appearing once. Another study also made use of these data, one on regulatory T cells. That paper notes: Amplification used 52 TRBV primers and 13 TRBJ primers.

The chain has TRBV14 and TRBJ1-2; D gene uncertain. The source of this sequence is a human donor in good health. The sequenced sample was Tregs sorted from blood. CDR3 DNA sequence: TGTGCCAGCAGCCAATTCCAAAACTATGGCTACACCTTC. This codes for CASSQFQNYGYTF. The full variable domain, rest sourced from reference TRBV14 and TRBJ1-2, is EAGVTQFPSHSVIEKGQTVTLRCDPISGHDNLYWYRRVMGKEIKFLLHFVKESKQDESGMPNNRFLAERTGGTYSTLKVQPAELEDSGVYFCASSQFQNYGYTFGSGTRLTVV.